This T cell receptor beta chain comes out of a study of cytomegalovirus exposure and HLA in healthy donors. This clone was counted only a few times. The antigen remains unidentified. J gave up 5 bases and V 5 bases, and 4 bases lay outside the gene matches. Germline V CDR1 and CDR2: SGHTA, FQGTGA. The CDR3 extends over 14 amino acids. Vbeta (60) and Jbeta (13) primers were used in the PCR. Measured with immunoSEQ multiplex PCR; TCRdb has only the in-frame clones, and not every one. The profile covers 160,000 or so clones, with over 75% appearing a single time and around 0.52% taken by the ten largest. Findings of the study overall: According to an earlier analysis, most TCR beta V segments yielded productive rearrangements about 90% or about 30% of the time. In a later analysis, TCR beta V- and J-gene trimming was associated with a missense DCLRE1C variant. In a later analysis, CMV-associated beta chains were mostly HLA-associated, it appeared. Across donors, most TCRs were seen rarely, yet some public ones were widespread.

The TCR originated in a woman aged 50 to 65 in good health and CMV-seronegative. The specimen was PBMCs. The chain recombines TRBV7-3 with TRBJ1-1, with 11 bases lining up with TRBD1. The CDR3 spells CASSAGTGGTEAFF. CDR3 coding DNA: TGTGCCAGCAGCGCCGGGACAGGGGGAACTGAAGCTTTCTTT.